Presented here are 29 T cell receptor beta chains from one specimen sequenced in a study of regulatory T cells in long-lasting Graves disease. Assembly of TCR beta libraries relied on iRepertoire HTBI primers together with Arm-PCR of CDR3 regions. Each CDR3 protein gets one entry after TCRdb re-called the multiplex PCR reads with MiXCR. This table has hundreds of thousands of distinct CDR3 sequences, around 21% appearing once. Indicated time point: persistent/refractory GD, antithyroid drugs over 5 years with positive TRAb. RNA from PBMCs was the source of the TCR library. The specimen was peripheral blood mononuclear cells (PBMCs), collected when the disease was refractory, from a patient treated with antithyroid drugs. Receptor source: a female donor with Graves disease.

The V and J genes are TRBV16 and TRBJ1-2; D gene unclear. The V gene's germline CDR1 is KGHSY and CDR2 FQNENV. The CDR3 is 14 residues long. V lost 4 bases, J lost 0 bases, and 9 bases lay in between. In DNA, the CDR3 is TGTGCCAGCAGCCGCGTGGAGACTAACTATGGCTACACCTTC. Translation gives CASSRVETNYGYTF.

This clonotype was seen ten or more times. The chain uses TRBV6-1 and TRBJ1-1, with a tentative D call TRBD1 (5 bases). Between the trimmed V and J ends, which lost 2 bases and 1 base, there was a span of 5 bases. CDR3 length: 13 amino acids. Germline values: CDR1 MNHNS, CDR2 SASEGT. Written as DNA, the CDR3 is TGTGCCAGCAGTGAACAGGGGAACACTGAAGCTTTCTTT. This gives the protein CASSEQGNTEAFF.

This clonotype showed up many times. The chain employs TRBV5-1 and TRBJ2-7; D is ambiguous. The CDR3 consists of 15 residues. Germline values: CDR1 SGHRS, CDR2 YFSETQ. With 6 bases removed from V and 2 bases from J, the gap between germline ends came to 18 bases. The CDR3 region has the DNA TGCGCCAGCACCCGGTCGGGTCGGCCTCCCTACGAGCAGTACTTC. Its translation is CASTRSGRPPYEQYF.

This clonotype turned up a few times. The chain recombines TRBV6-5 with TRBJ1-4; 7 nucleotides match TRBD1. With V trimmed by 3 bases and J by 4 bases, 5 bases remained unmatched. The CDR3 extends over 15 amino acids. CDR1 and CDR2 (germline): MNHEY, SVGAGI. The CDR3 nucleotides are TGTGCCAGCAGTTATGAGGGGGCCAATAATGAAAAACTGTTTTTT. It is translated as CASSYEGANNEKLFF.

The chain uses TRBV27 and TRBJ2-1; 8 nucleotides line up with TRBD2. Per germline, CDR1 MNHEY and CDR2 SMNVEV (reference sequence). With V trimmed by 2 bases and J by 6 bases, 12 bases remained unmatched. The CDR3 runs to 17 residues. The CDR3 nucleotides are TGTGCCAGCAGTTTAAGGCTCCCCAGCGGGAGCCCCAATGAGCAGTTCTTC. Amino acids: CASSLRLPSGSPNEQFF.

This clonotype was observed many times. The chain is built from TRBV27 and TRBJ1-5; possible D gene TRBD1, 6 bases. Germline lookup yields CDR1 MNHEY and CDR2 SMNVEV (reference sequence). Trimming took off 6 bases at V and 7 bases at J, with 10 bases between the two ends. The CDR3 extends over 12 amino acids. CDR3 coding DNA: TGTGCCAGCAGGGGCCAGGGGCAGCCCCAGCATTTT. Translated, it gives CASRGQGQPQHF.

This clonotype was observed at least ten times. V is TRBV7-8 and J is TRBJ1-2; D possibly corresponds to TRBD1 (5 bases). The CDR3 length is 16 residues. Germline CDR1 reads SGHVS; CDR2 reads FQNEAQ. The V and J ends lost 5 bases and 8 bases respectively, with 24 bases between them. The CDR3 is CASSDSIDTAAWGYTF. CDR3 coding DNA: TGTGCCAGCAGCGACAGTATAGACACCGCCGCCTGGGGCTACACCTTC.

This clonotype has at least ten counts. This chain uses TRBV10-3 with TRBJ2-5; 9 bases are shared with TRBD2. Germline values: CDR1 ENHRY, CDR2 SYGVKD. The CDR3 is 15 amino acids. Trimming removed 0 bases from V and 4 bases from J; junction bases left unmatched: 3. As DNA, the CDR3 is TGTGCCATCAGTGAGTCCCAGCGGGGGGTAGAGACCCAGTACTTC. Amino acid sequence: CAISESQRGVETQYF.

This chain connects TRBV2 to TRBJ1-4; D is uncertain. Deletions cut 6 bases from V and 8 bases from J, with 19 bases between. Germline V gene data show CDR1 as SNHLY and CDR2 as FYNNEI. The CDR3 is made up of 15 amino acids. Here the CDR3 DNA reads TGTGCCAGCAGGAAAGAGCGGTTTTCGGAAGAAAAACTGTTTTTT. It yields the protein CASRKERFSEEKLFF. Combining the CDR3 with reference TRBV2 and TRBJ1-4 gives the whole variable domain EPEVTQTPSHQVTQMGQEVILRCVPISNHLYFYWYRQILGQKVEFLVSFYNNEISEKSEIFDDQFSVERPDGSNFTLKIRSTKLEDSAMYFCASRKERFSEEKLFFGSGTQLSVL.

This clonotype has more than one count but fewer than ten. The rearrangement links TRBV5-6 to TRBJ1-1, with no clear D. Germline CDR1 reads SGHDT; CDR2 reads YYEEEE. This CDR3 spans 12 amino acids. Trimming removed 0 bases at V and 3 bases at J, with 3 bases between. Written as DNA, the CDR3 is TGTGCCAGCAGCTTGGTTCACACTGAAGCTTTCTTT. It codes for CASSLVHTEAFF. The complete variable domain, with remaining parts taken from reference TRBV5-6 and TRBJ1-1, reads DAGVTQSPTHLIKTRGQQVTLRCSPKSGHDTVSWYQQALGQGPQFIFQYYEEEERQRGNFPDRFSGHQFPNYSSELNVNALLLGDSALYLCASSLVHTEAFFGQGTRLTVV.

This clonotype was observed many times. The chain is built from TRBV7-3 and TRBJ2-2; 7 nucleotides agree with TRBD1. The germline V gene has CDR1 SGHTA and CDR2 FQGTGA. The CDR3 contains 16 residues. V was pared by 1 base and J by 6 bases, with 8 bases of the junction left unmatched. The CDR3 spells CASSLIRRQGAGELFF. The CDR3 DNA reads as TGTGCCAGCAGCTTAATTAGGCGCCAGGGGGCCGGGGAGCTGTTTTTT.

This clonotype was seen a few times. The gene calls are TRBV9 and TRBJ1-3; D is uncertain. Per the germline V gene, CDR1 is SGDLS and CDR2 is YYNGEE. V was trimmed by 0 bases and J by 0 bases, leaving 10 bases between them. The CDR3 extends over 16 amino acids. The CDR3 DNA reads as TGTGCCAGCAGCGTAGGGCAGGCCGGCTCTGGAAACACCATATATTTT. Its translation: CASSVGQAGSGNTIYF.

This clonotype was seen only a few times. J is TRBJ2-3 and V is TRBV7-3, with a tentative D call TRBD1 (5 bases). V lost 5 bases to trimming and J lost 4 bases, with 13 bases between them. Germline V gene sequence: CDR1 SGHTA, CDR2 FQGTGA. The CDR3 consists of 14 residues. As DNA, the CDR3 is TGTGCCAGCAGCCCGTCGGACAACGCAGATACGCAGTATTTT. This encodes CASSPSDNADTQYF.

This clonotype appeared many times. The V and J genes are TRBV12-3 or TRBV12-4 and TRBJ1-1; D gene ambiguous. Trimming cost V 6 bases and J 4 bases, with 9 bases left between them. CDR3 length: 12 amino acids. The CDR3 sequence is CASRKMGTEAFF. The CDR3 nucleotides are TGTGCCAGCAGAAAGATGGGCACTGAAGCTTTCTTT.

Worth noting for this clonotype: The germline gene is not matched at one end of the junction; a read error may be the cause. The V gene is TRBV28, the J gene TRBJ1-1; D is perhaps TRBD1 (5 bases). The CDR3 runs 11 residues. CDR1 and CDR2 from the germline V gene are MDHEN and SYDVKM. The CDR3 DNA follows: TGTACCTCGGGACGCCACACTGAGGCTTTCTTT. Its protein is CTSGRHTEAFF.

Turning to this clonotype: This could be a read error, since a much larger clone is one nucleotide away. Written as DNA, the CDR3 is TGTGCCAGCAGTTACGATCCGAAAAGCGGGAGGCATGCTCCCTACGAGCAGTACTTC. This sequence encodes CASSYDPKSGRHAPYEQYF. This chain joins TRBV6-2 or TRBV6-3 and TRBJ2-7; the match to TRBD2 covers 9 bases. CDR3 length: 19 amino acids. Germline lookup yields CDR1 MNHEY and CDR2 SVGEGT. The V gene end was trimmed by 2 bases and the J gene end by 2 bases; junction bases not matched to a gene: 16.

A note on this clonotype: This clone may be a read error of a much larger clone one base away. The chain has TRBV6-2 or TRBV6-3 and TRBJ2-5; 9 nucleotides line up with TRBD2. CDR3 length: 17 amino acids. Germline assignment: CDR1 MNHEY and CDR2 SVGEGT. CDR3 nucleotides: TGTGCCAGCGGTTACCACGTTGCTAGCGGGACCCAAGAGACCCAGTACTTC. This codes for CASGYHVASGTQETQYF.

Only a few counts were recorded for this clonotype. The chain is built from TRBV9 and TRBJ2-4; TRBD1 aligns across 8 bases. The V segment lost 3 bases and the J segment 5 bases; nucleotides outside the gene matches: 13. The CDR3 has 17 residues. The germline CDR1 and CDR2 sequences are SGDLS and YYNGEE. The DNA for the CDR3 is TGTGCCAGCAGCGGCGGTGGTCACAGGGGGGCCCAAAACATTCAGTACTTC. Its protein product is CASSGGGHRGAQNIQYF.

The CDR3, as DNA: TGTGCCAGCAGTAACACTCTCAATGAGCAGTTCTTC. It encodes CASSNTLNEQFF. The rearrangement links TRBV6-1 to TRBJ2-1; D unclear. Per the germline V gene, CDR1 is MNHNS and CDR2 is SASEGT. CDR3 size: 12 residues. Trimming shortened V by 5 bases and J by 6 bases, and 8 bases separated the two germline ends.

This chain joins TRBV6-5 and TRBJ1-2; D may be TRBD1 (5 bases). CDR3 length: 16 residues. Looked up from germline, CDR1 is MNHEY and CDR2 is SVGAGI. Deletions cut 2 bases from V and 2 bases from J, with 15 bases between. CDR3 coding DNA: TGTGCCAGCAGTTACCCCTTTTTAGGGGAAAACTATGGCTACACCTTC. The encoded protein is CASSYPFLGENYGYTF.

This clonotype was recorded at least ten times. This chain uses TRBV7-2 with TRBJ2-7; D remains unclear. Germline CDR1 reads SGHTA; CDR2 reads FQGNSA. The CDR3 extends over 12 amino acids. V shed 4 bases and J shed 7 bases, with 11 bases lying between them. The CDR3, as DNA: TGTGCCAGCAGCTCCAGCCTCGGAGAGCAGTACTTC. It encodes CASSSSLGEQYF.

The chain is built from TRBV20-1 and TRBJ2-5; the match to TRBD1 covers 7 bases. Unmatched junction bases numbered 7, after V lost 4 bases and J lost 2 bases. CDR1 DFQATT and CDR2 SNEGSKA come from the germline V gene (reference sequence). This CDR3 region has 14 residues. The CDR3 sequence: CSAIPGQLQETQYF. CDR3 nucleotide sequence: TGCAGTGCTATACCGGGACAGCTGCAAGAGACCCAGTACTTC.

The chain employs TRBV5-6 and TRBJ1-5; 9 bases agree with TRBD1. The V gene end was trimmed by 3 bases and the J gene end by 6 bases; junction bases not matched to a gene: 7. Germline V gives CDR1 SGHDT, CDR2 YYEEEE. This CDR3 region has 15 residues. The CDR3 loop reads CASSSGTGSIQPQHF. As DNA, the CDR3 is TGTGCCAGCAGCTCTGGGACAGGGTCAATTCAGCCCCAGCATTTT.

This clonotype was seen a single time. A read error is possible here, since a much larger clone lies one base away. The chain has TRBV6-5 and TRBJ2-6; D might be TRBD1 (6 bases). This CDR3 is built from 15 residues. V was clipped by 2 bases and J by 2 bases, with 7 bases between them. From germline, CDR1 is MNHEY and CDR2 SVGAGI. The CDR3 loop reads CASSYGGPGANVLTF. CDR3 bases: TGTGCCAGCAGTTACGGGGGCCCTGGGGCCAACGTCCTGACTTTC.

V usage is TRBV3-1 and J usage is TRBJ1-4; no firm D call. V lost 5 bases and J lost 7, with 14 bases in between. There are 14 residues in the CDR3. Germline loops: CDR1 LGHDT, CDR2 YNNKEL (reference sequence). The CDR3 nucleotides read TGTGCCAGCAGCGAGGACTCCCTTAGTGAAAAACTGTTTTTT. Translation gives CASSEDSLSEKLFF.

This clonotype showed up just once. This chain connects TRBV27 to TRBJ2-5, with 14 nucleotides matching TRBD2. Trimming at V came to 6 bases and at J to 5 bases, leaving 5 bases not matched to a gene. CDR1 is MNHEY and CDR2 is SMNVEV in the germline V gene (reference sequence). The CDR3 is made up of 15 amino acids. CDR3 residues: CASRTSGRARETQYF. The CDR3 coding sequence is TGTGCCAGCAGGACTAGCGGGAGGGCAAGGGAGACCCAGTACTTC.

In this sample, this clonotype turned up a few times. CDR3 residues: CASKQGSGELFF. The CDR3 bases are TGTGCCAGCAAGCAGGGATCCGGGGAGCTGTTTTTT. This rearrangement joins TRBV6-1 to TRBJ2-2, with D maybe TRBD1 (5 bases). This CDR3 is built from 12 residues. Germline-derived CDR1 and CDR2 are MNHNS and SASEGT. V lost 7 bases to trimming and J lost 6 bases, with 9 bases between them.

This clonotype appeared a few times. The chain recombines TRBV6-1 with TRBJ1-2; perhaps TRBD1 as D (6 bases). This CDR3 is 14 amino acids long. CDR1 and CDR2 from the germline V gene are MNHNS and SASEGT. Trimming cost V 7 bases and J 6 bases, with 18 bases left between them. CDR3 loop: CASKDIRGAHGYTF. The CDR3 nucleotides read TGTGCCAGCAAAGACATTCGGGGGGCGCATGGCTACACCTTC.

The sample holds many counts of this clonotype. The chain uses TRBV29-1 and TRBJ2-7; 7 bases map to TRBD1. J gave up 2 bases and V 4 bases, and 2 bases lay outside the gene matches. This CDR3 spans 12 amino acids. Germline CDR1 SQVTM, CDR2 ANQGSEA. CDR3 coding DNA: TGCAGCGTTGGGGACAGTACCTACGAGCAGTACTTC. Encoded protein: CSVGDSTYEQYF.